A selection of T cell receptor beta chains follows, all from one sample in a study of blood T cell repertoires in COVID-19. Data came from immunoSEQ multiplex PCR; TCRdb stores just in-frame clones and leaves some out. Of 150,000 to 200,000 clones listed, about nine tenths are singletons. Sequencing used peripheral blood. These receptor sequences come from a man in his forties or fifties with acute or convalescent COVID-19. CDR3s include the opening cysteine and the closing phenylalanine or tryptophan. Fields, in order: CDR3 protein, CDR3 DNA, V gene, D gene, J gene, clone size. The D gene is left open where the match is weak. Some rows have no size entry. The others give once, few or many, or a class for an expanded clone.

cdr3_aa: CSARADREAFF
cdr3_nt: TGCAGTGCTAGAGCGGACAGGGAAGCTTTCTTT
v_call: TRBV20-1
d_call: TRBD1
j_call: TRBJ1-1
clone_size: .

cdr3_aa: CASSRETGSGELFF
cdr3_nt: TGTGCCAGCAGCCGAGAGACAGGATCCGGGGAGCTGTTTTTT
v_call: TRBV3-1/TRBV3-2
d_call: .
j_call: TRBJ2-2
clone_size: .

cdr3_aa: CASSPGQGEQPQHF
cdr3_nt: TGCGCCAGCAGCCCTGGACAGGGTGAACAGCCCCAGCATTTT
v_call: TRBV5-1
d_call: TRBD1
j_call: TRBJ1-5
clone_size: .

cdr3_aa: CASSQSGAGSPLHF
cdr3_nt: TGTGCCAGCAGCCAGTCTGGGGCAGGGTCACCCCTCCACTTT
v_call: TRBV3-1/TRBV3-2
d_call: .
j_call: TRBJ1-6
clone_size: once

cdr3_aa: CASRSGITEAFF
cdr3_nt: TGTGCCAGCAGGTCAGGGATCACTGAAGCTTTCTTT
v_call: TRBV27
d_call: .
j_call: TRBJ1-1
clone_size: .

cdr3_aa: CASSTGVDEAFF
cdr3_nt: TGTGCCAGCAGTACAGGGGTAGATGAAGCTTTCTTT
v_call: TRBV6-2/TRBV6-3
d_call: TRBD1
j_call: TRBJ1-1
clone_size: .

cdr3_aa: CASSLDGGGTTSYEQYF
cdr3_nt: TGTGCCAGCAGCTTGGATGGGGGGGGGACTACTTCCTACGAGCAGTACTTC
v_call: TRBV5-4
d_call: TRBD2
j_call: TRBJ2-7
clone_size: .

cdr3_aa: CATSPGEYGYTF
cdr3_nt: TGTGCCACCAGTCCAGGGGAGTATGGCTACACCTTC
v_call: TRBV24-1
d_call: .
j_call: TRBJ1-2
clone_size: .

cdr3_aa: CASRNIAGGELFF
cdr3_nt: TGTGCCAGCAGAAACATAGCGGGTGGGGAGCTGTTTTTT
v_call: TRBV11-1
d_call: TRBD2
j_call: TRBJ2-2
clone_size: .

cdr3_aa: CASSLERLAGGTDTQYF
cdr3_nt: TGTGCCAGCAGCTTAGAGAGACTAGCGGGAGGCACAGATACGCAGTATTTT
v_call: TRBV7-3
d_call: TRBD2
j_call: TRBJ2-3
clone_size: .

cdr3_aa: CASRAGQGAEKLFF
cdr3_nt: TGTGCCAGCAGAGCGGGACAGGGGGCTGAAAAACTGTTTTTT
v_call: TRBV2
d_call: TRBD1
j_call: TRBJ1-4
clone_size: .

cdr3_aa: CASSQRGGYNEQFF
cdr3_nt: TGTGCCAGCAGCCAGCGGGGGGGGTACAATGAGCAGTTCTTC
v_call: TRBV27
d_call: TRBD2
j_call: TRBJ2-1
clone_size: .

cdr3_aa: CASSLKVASGSYEQYF
cdr3_nt: TGTGCCAGCAGCCTTAAGGTGGCTAGCGGCTCCTACGAGCAGTACTTC
v_call: TRBV5-4
d_call: TRBD2
j_call: TRBJ2-7
clone_size: .

cdr3_aa: CASSQRGTEAVAFF
cdr3_nt: TGTGCCAGCAGCCAGAGGGGGACGGAGGCTGTAGCTTTCTTT
v_call: TRBV4-2
d_call: .
j_call: TRBJ1-1
clone_size: .

cdr3_aa: CASQARETSTEAFF
cdr3_nt: TGTGCCAGCCAGGCAAGGGAGACAAGCACTGAAGCTTTCTTT
v_call: TRBV9
d_call: .
j_call: TRBJ1-1
clone_size: .

cdr3_aa: CASSLANAGGQETQYF
cdr3_nt: TGTGCCAGCAGCTTAGCGAATGCGGGGGGACAAGAGACCCAGTACTTC
v_call: TRBV7-2
d_call: TRBD2
j_call: TRBJ2-5
clone_size: .

cdr3_aa: CASSLTAREVADTQYF
cdr3_nt: TGTGCCAGCAGCTTAACTGCGCGGGAGGTAGCAGATACGCAGTATTTT
v_call: TRBV7-3
d_call: TRBD2
j_call: TRBJ2-3
clone_size: .

cdr3_aa: CASSEQGPNTGELFF
cdr3_nt: TGTGCCAGCAGTGAACAGGGGCCTAACACCGGGGAGCTGTTTTTT
v_call: TRBV2
d_call: .
j_call: TRBJ2-2
clone_size: .

cdr3_aa: CASSYRGGEAFF
cdr3_nt: TGTGCCAGCAGCTACAGGGGTGGAGAAGCTTTCTTT
v_call: TRBV7-8
d_call: TRBD1
j_call: TRBJ1-1
clone_size: .

cdr3_aa: CATSPGQGNYGYTF
cdr3_nt: TGTGCCACCTCACCGGGACAGGGTAACTATGGCTACACCTTC
v_call: TRBV3-1/TRBV3-2
d_call: TRBD1
j_call: TRBJ1-2
clone_size: once

cdr3_aa: CASSQDGQGSEKLFF
cdr3_nt: TGCGCCAGCAGCCAAGACGGACAGGGGTCTGAAAAACTGTTTTTT
v_call: TRBV4-3
d_call: TRBD1
j_call: TRBJ1-4
clone_size: .

cdr3_aa: CASSHPEGGGDQPQHF
cdr3_nt: TGCGCCAGCAGTCATCCCGAAGGGGGTGGCGATCAGCCCCAGCATTTT
v_call: TRBV10-1
d_call: .
j_call: TRBJ1-5
clone_size: .

cdr3_aa: CASSQDIWVTGYTF
cdr3_nt: TGTGCCAGCAGCCAAGATATCTGGGTCACGGGGTACACCTTC
v_call: TRBV4-2
d_call: .
j_call: TRBJ1-2
clone_size: .

cdr3_aa: CASPCRVGEADTQYF
cdr3_nt: TGCGCCAGCCCCTGCCGGGTAGGGGAGGCAGATACGCAGTATTTT
v_call: TRBV5-1
d_call: .
j_call: TRBJ2-3
clone_size: .

cdr3_aa: CASSQIGGGIDYGYTF
cdr3_nt: TGCGCCAGCAGCCAAATTGGCGGGGGTATAGACTATGGCTACACCTTC
v_call: TRBV4-1
d_call: .
j_call: TRBJ1-2
clone_size: .

cdr3_aa: CASKKGAINQPQHF
cdr3_nt: TGTGCCAGTAAGAAGGGGGCAATCAATCAGCCCCAGCATTTT
v_call: TRBV19
d_call: TRBD1
j_call: TRBJ1-5
clone_size: .

cdr3_aa: CASSQEQNTIYF
cdr3_nt: TGTGCCAGCAGCCAAGAACAGAACACCATATATTTT
v_call: TRBV3-1/TRBV3-2
d_call: .
j_call: TRBJ1-3
clone_size: .

cdr3_aa: CASRTGTSGYYNEQFF
cdr3_nt: TGTGCCAGCAGGACCGGGACTAGCGGTTATTACAATGAGCAGTTCTTC
v_call: TRBV2
d_call: TRBD2
j_call: TRBJ2-1
clone_size: .

cdr3_aa: CASSVGGGGTTSIYEQYF
cdr3_nt: TGTGCCAGCAGCGTAGGAGGCGGGGGCACTACCTCTATCTACGAGCAGTACTTC
v_call: TRBV9
d_call: .
j_call: TRBJ2-7
clone_size: .

cdr3_aa: CASSGATQETQYF
cdr3_nt: TGTGCCAGCAGCGGGGCCACGCAAGAGACCCAGTACTTC
v_call: TRBV7-9
d_call: .
j_call: TRBJ2-5
clone_size: .

cdr3_aa: CASRRDPMGTEAFF
cdr3_nt: TGTGCCAGCAGGCGGGACCCCATGGGGACTGAAGCTTTCTTT
v_call: TRBV6-5
d_call: .
j_call: TRBJ1-1
clone_size: .

cdr3_aa: CASSLLTGGSYSPLHF
cdr3_nt: TGTGCCAGCAGCCTACTGACAGGGGGCTCTTATTCACCCCTCCACTTT
v_call: TRBV2
d_call: TRBD1
j_call: TRBJ1-6
clone_size: .

cdr3_aa: CASRQDNTGELFF
cdr3_nt: TGTGCCAGCAGACAAGATAACACCGGGGAGCTGTTTTTT
v_call: TRBV6-5
d_call: .
j_call: TRBJ2-2
clone_size: .

cdr3_aa: CASSQSGGANQPQHF
cdr3_nt: TGTGCCAGCAGCCAATCAGGCGGGGCCAATCAGCCCCAGCATTTT
v_call: TRBV3-1/TRBV3-2
d_call: .
j_call: TRBJ1-5
clone_size: .

cdr3_aa: CASSFGTSGGALDTQYF
cdr3_nt: TGTGCCAGCAGCTTCGGGACTAGCGGGGGGGCATTAGATACGCAGTATTTT
v_call: TRBV9
d_call: TRBD2
j_call: TRBJ2-3
clone_size: once

cdr3_aa: CASSRQGAGEKLFF
cdr3_nt: TGTGCCAGCAGTAGACAGGGGGCAGGTGAAAAACTGTTTTTT
v_call: TRBV27
d_call: TRBD1
j_call: TRBJ1-4
clone_size: .

cdr3_aa: CASSLRSPLTYEQYF
cdr3_nt: TGTGCCAGCAGCTTAAGGAGTCCTCTAACCTACGAGCAGTACTTC
v_call: TRBV7-8
d_call: .
j_call: TRBJ2-7
clone_size: .

cdr3_aa: CSVVFPSYEQYF
cdr3_nt: TGCAGCGTTGTCTTTCCGTCCTACGAGCAGTACTTC
v_call: TRBV29-1
d_call: .
j_call: TRBJ2-7
clone_size: .

cdr3_aa: CASSLGGTGTYNEQFF
cdr3_nt: TGCGCCAGCAGCTTGGGGGGGACAGGTACCTACAATGAGCAGTTCTTC
v_call: TRBV5-1
d_call: TRBD1
j_call: TRBJ2-1
clone_size: .

cdr3_aa: CASSLGLAGRTDTQYF
cdr3_nt: TGTGCCAGCAGCTTAGGTCTAGCGGGGCGCACAGATACGCAGTATTTT
v_call: TRBV13
d_call: TRBD2
j_call: TRBJ2-3
clone_size: .

cdr3_aa: CASSGQGEKLFTDTQYF
cdr3_nt: TGTGCCAGCAGCGGACAGGGGGAGAAACTTTTCACAGATACGCAGTATTTT
v_call: TRBV9
d_call: TRBD1
j_call: TRBJ2-3
clone_size: .

cdr3_aa: CASRSIRVSGQPQHF
cdr3_nt: TGTGCCAGCAGAAGCATCAGGGTGTCTGGGCAGCCCCAGCATTTT
v_call: TRBV6-6
d_call: .
j_call: TRBJ1-5
clone_size: .

cdr3_aa: CASSFEGGPSEQYF
cdr3_nt: TGTGCCAGCAGTTTTGAGGGAGGGCCCTCCGAGCAGTACTTC
v_call: TRBV28
d_call: TRBD2
j_call: TRBJ2-7
clone_size: .

cdr3_aa: CASSNRDYTYNEQFF
cdr3_nt: TGTGCCAGCAGCAACCGGGACTACACATACAATGAGCAGTTCTTC
v_call: TRBV7-2
d_call: TRBD2
j_call: TRBJ2-1
clone_size: .